These 2 T cell receptor beta chains originate from one sample sequenced in a study of graft-versus-host responses after intestinal transplantation. Assay used: immunoSEQ multiplex PCR; TCRdb lists only in-frame clones, some missing. The sample holds approximately 50,000 clones, 85% to 90% seen once. Here the sequenced sample was PBMCs, taken 26 days after transplant. These receptors came from a human patient who received an intestinal transplant, so some T cells may come from the graft donor.

The chain joins TRBV4-1 to TRBJ2-7; TRBD2 matches at 7 bases. The trim removed 1 base at V and 3 bases at J, leaving 3 bases unmatched. The CDR3 runs to 14 residues. Looked up from germline, CDR1 is MGHRA and CDR2 is YSYEKL. CDR3: CASSQVREGYEQYF. The CDR3 DNA sequence: TGCGCCAGCAGCCAAGTCAGGGAGGGCTACGAGCAGTACTTC.

V is TRBV5-1 and J is TRBJ1-4, with D perhaps TRBD1 (6 bases). Germline V CDR1 and CDR2: SGHRS, YFSETQ. V lost 4 bases, J lost 5 bases, and 15 bases lay in between. The CDR3 covers 15 residues. The CDR3 protein is CASSVTGSYNEKLFF. CDR3 bases: TGCGCCAGCAGCGTCACAGGGTCCTACAATGAAAAACTGTTTTTT.